The entry below gives a single T cell receptor (beta chain) sequence along with its context. The data derive from a study of blood T cell repertoires in COVID-19. Study in general: From T cells, B-cell-depleted T cells, or PBMCs came the material, which was cDNA or gDNA.

Using immunoSEQ multiplex PCR, the repertoire was profiled, and TCRdb retains in-frame clones only, with some absent. Among under 250,000 clones listed, 85% were seen once. Deletions cut 5 bases from V and 0 bases from J, with 7 bases between. The germline V gene has CDR1 KGHDR and CDR2 SFDVKD. This CDR3 spans 13 amino acids. Sequences were obtained from peripheral blood. This chain uses TRBV24-1 with TRBJ2-7; D is unclear. This clonotype originated in a man aged 50 to 60 with COVID-19, enrolled during active disease. The CDR3 region is CATSVSNSYEQYF. CDR3 DNA: TGTGCCACCAGTGTGTCAAACTCCTACGAGCAGTACTTC.